The entry below gives a single T cell receptor beta chain sequence along with its context. The antigen is undetermined. CDR3 length: 13 residues. Germline values: CDR1 LNHDA, CDR2 SQIVND (reference sequence). Trimming shortened V by 4 bases and J by 5 bases, and 10 bases separated the two germline ends. The method was immunoSEQ multiplex PCR; TCRdb's version includes in-frame clones alone and lacks a portion of them. The top ten hold about 0.17% of the sample, which has 98,000 or so clones, approximately 93% seen once. This entry comes from a study of OX40 agonist ivuxolimab in advanced cancers. Overall study context: Dose-escalation patients suffered from hepatocellular carcinoma, melanoma, renal cell or head and neck cancer. Treatment received earlier with anti-PD-1, anti-PD-L1 or anti-CTLA-4 agents was allowed, and over 35% had some.

Study outcomes and limitations: More expanded clones were found, on average, in CD8+ than in CD4+ T cells.

The chain links TRBV19 to TRBJ2-3, with no clear D. This receptor was obtained from an adult with an advanced solid tumor such as melanoma, head and neck, liver or kidney cancer. Source: CD4+ or CD8+ T cells sorted from blood, taken in a trial of the OX40 agonist ivuxolimab. The CDR3 protein is CASSSEVRDTQYF. DNA for the CDR3: TGTGCCAGTAGTAGCGAGGTGCGAGATACGCAGTATTTT.